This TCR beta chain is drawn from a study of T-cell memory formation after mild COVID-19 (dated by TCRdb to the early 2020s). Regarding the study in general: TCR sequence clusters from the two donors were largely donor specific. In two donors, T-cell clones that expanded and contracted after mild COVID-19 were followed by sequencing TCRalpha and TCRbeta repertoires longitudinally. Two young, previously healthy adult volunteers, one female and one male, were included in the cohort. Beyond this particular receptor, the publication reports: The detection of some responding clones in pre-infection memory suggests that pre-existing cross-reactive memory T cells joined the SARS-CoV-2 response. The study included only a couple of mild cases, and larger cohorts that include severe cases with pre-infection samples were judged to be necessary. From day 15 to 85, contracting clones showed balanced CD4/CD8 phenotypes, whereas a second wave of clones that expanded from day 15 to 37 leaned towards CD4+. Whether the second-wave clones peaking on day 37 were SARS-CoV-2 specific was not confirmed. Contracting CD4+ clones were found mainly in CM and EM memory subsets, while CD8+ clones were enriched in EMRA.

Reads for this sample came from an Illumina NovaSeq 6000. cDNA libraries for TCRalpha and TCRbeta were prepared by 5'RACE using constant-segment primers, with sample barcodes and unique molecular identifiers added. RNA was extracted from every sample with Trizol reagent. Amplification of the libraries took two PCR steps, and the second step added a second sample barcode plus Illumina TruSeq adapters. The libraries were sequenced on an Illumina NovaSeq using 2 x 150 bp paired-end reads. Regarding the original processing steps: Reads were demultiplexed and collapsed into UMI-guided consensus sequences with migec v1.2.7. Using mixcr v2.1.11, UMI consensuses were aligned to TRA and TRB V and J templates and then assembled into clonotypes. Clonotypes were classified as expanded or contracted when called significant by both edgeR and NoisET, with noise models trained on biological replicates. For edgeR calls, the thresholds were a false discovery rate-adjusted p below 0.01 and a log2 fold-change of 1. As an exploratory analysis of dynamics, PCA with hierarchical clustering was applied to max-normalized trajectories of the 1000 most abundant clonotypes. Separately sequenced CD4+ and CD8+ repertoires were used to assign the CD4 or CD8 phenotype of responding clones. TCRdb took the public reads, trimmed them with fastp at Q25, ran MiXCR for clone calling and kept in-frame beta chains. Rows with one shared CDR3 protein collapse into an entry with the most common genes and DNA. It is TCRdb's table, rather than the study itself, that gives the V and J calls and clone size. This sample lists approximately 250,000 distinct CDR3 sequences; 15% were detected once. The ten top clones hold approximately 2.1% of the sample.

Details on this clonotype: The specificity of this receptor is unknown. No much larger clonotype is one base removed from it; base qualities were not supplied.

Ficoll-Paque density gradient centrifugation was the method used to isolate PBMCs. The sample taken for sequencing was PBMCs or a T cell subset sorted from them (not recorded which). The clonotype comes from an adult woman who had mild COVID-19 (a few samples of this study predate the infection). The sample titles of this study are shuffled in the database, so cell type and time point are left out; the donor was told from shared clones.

The DNA reads as follows: TGTGCCAGTAGTTTCTCAGGGAAGAACTATGGCTACACCTTC. Its protein product is CASSFSGKNYGYTF. This chain joins TRBV19 to TRBJ1-2; TRBD1 is perhaps the D gene, given 5 matching bases. V lost 5 bases and J lost 2 bases; the stretch between them is 12 bases long. CDR1 and CDR2, per the germline V gene (reference sequence), are LNHDA and SQIVND. The CDR3 runs 14 residues from the cysteine to the phenylalanine. Only the CDR3 DNA is retained, 42 bases long and in frame from the first base.